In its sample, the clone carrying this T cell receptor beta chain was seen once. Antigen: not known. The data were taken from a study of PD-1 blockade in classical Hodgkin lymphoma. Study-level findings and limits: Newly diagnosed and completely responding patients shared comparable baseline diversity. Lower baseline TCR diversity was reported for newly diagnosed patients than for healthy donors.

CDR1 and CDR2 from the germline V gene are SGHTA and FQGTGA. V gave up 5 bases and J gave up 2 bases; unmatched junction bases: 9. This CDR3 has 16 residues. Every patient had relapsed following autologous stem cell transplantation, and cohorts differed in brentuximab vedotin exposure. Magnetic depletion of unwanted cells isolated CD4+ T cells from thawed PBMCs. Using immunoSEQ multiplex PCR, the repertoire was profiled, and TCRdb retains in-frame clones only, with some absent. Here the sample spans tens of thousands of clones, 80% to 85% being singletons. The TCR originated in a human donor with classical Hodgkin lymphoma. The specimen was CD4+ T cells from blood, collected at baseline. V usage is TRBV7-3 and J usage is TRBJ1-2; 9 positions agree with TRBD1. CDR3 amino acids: CASSPSGTGRNYGYTF. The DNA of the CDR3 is TGTGCCAGCAGCCCTTCCGGGACAGGGAGGAACTATGGCTACACCTTC.